This T cell receptor (beta chain) is drawn from a study of shared clonotypes between healthy human individuals. Assay: immunoSEQ multiplex PCR; the TCRdb copy retains only in-frame clones and omits some. The table shows 560,000 or so clones, with roughly 95% occurring only once. Germline V gives CDR1 DFQATT, CDR2 SNEGSKA (reference sequence). The CDR3 runs 10 residues. CD45RO-negative, CCR7-positively selected cells formed the naive CD8 fraction, excluding terminally differentiated effector memory CD45RA+ cells. The donors, all of them Caucasian adults, lived in Nashville, Tennessee. As for this clone: No antigen is known for it.

Whole-study findings and limits: Clonotypes shared by all four donors outscored non-shared clonotypes in generation probability. Rarefaction indicated that sorted-subset sequencing remained incomplete although depth was large. The genetic and exposure-history diversity represented was limited by few donors.

The sequenced sample consisted of naive CD8+ T cells sorted from blood. This receptor was obtained from a woman aged 25 to 39 in good health. The chain is built from TRBV20-1 and TRBJ2-5; no definite D call. TRBJ2-7 explains the end of the DNA better; the J call may be wrong. CDR3 sequence reads: CSARAYEQYF. The CDR3 DNA reads TGCAGTGCTAGAGCGTACGAGCAGTACTTC.